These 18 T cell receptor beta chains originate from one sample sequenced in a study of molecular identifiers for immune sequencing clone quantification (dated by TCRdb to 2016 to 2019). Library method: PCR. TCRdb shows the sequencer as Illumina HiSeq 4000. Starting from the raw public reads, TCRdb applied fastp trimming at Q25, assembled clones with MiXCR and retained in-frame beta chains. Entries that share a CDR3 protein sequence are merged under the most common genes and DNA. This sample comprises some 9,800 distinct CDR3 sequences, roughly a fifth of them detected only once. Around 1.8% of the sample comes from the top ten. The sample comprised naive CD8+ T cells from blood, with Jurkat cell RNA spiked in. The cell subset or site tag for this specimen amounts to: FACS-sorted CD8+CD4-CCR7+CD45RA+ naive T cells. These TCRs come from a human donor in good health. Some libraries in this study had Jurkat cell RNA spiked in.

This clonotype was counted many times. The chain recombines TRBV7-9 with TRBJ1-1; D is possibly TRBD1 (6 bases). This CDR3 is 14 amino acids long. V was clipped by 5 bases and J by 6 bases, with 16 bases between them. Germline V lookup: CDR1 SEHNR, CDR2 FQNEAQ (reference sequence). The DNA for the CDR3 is TGTGCCAGCAGCCCGGCGGGGGGCCTCCCTGAAGCTTTCTTT. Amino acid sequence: CASSPAGGLPEAFF.

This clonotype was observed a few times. In nucleotides, the CDR3 is TGTGCCAGCAGCTCGTACAAGGGCGGGGAGCTGTTTTTT. This sequence encodes CASSSYKGGELFF. The chain carries TRBV7-2 and TRBJ2-2; unclear D gene. The CDR3 is 13 amino acids. Between the trimmed V and J ends, which lost 4 bases and 7 bases, there was a span of 10 bases. Germline CDR1 reads SGHTA; CDR2 reads FQGNSA. The whole variable domain, remainder taken from reference TRBV7-2 and TRBJ2-2, is GAGVSQSPSNKVTEKGKDVELRCDPISGHTALYWYRQSLGQGLEFLIYFQGNSAPDKSGLPSDRFSAERTGGSVSTLTIQRTQQEDSAVYLCASSSYKGGELFFGEGSRLTVL.

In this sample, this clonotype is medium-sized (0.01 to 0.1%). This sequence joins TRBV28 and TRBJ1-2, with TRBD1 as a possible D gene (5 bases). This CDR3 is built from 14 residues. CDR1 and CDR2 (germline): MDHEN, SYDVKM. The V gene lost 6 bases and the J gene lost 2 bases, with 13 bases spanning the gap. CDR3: CASRFDSYNYGYTF. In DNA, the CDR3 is TGTGCCAGCAGATTCGACAGCTACAACTATGGCTACACCTTC.

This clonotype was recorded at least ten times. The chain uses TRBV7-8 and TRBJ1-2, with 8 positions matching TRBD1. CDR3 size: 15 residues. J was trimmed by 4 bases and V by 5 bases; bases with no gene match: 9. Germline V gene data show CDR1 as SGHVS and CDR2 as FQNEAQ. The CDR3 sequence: CASSPGTGGIYGYTF. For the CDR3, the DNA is TGTGCCAGCAGCCCCGGGACAGGCGGGATCTATGGCTACACCTTC.

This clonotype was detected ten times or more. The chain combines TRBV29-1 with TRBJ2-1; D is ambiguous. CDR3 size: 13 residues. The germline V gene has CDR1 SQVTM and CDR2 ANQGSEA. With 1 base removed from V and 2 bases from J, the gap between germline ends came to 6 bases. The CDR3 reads CSVEGATYNEQFF. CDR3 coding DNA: TGCAGCGTTGAAGGAGCCACCTACAATGAGCAGTTCTTC.

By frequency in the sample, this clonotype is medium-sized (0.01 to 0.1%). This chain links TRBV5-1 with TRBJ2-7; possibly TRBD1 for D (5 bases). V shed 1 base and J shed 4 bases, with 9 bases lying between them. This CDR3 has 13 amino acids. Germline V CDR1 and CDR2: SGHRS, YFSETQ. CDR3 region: CASSLYRPYEQYF. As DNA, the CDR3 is TGCGCCAGCAGCTTGTACAGGCCGTACGAGCAGTACTTC.

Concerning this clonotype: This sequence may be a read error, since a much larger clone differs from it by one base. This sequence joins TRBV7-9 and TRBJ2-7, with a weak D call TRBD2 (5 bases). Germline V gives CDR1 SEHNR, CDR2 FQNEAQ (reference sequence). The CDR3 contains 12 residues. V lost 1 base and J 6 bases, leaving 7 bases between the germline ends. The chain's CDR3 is CASSLGGSEQYF. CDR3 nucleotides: TGTGCCAGCAGCTTAGGTGGGAGCGAGCAGTACTTC.

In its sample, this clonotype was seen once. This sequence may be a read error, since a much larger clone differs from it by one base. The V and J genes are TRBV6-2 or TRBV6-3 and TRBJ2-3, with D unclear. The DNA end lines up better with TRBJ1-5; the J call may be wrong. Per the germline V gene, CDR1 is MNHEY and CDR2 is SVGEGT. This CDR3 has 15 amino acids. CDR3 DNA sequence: TGTGCCAGCAGCATCGCCCCCGCTAGCACAGATACGCAGCATTTT. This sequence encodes CASSIAPASTDTQHF.

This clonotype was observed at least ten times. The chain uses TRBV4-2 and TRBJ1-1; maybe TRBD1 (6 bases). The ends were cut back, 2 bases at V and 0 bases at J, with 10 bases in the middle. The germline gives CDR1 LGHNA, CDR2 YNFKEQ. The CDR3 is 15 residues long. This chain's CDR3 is CASSQQQGMNTEAFF. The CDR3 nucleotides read TGTGCCAGCAGCCAACAACAGGGAATGAACACTGAAGCTTTCTTT.

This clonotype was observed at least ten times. The CDR3 sequence is CASSSQMNTEAFF. CDR3 DNA sequence: TGCGCCAGCAGCTCACAGATGAACACTGAAGCTTTCTTT. The chain links TRBV4-1 to TRBJ1-1; D not certain. The CDR3 is 13 residues long. From germline, CDR1 is MGHRA and CDR2 YSYEKL. The ends were cut back, 5 bases at V and 0 bases at J, with 7 bases in the middle.

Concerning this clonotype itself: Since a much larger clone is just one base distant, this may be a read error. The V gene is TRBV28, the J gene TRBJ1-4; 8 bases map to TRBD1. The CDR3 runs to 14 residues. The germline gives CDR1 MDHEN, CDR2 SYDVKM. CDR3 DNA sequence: TGTGCCTGCAGGGGGCCGAGGACTAATGAAAAACTGTTTTTT. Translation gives CACRGPRTNEKLFF.

Here the CDR3 reads CASMTGGSEAFF. DNA for the CDR3: TGTGCCAGCATGACGGGGGGGTCTGAAGCTTTCTTT. This chain connects TRBV27 to TRBJ1-1; D is perhaps TRBD1 (5 bases). The germline V gene encodes CDR1 MNHEY and CDR2 SMNVEV (reference sequence). The CDR3 has 12 residues. V was shortened by 7 bases and J by 6 bases, with 12 bases between the two germline ends.

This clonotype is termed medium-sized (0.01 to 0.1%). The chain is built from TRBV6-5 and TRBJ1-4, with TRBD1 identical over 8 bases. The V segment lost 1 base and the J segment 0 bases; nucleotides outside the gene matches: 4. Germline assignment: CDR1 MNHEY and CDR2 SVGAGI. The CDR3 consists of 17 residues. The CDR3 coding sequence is TGTGCCAGCAGTTACTTGGGGACAGGCTCAACTAATGAAAAACTGTTTTTT. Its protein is CASSYLGTGSTNEKLFF.

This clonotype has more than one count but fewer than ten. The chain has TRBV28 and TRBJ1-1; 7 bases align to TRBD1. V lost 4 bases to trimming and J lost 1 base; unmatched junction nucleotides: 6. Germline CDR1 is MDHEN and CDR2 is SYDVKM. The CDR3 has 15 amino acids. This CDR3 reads CASSSGQEENTEAFF. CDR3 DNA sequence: TGTGCCAGCAGTTCCGGACAGGAGGAGAACACTGAAGCTTTCTTT.

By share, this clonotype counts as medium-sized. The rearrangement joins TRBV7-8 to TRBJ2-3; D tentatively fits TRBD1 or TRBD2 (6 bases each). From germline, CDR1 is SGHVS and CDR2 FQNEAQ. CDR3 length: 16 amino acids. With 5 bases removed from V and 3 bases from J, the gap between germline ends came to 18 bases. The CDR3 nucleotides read TGTGCCAGCAGCCCATTGGGGGGCGGTCGGACAGATACGCAGTATTTT. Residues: CASSPLGGGRTDTQYF.

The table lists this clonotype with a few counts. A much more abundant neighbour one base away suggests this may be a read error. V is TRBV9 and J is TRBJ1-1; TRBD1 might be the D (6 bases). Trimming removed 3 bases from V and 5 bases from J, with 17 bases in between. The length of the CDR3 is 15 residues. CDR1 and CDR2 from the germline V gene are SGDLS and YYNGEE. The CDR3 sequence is CASSEGDGTGTEAFF. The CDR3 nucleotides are TGTGCCAGCAGCGAGGGGGACGGGACGGGGACTGAAGCTTTCTTT. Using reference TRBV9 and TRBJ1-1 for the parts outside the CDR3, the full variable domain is DSGVTQTPKHLITATGQRVTLRCSPRSGDLSVYWYQQSLDQGLQFLIQYYNGEERAKGNILERFSAQQFPDLHSELNLSSLELGDSALYFCASSEGDGTGTEAFFGQGTRLTVV.

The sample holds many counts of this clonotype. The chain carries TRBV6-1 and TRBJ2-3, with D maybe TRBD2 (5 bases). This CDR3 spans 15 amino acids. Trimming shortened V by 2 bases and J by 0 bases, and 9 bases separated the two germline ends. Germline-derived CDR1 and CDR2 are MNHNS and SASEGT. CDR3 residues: CASSELRTSTDTQYF. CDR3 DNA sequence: TGTGCCAGCAGTGAATTGAGGACTAGCACAGATACGCAGTATTTT.

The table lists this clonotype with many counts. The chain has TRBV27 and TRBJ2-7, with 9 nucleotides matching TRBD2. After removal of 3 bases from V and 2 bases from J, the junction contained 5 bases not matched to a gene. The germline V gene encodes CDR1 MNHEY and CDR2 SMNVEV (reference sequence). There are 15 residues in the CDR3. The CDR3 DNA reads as TGTGCCAGCAGTTTCGGACTAGCGCGGCCCTACGAGCAGTACTTC. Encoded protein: CASSFGLARPYEQYF.